This paragraph covers one T cell receptor beta chain sequence. Its antigen remains unknown. At one end, the junction sequence differs from germline, possibly due to a read error. These data originate in a study of OX40 agonist ivuxolimab in advanced cancers. In the study overall: Ivuxolimab was delivered to patients intravenously every 2 weeks at doses spanning 0.01 to 10 mg/kg.

Sequenced by immunoSEQ multiplex PCR; TCRdb stores in-frame clones only, minus some. The data show roughly 26,000 clones, about 70% seen once. Study-wide results and limits: The specificity for antigen of the expanded peripheral T cells was not determined.

The CDR3 is 15 amino acids. From germline, CDR1 is LNHDA and CDR2 SQIVND (reference sequence). This TCR came from an adult with an advanced solid tumor such as melanoma, head and neck, liver or kidney cancer. This sample comprised CD4+ or CD8+ T cells sorted from blood, obtained in a trial of the OX40 agonist ivuxolimab. The chain joins TRBV19 to TRBJ1-5; D remains ambiguous. The CDR3 region is CASSIGNLATQPQHF. CDR3 in DNA: TGTGCCAGTAGCATAGGGAACCTCGCGACTCAGCCCCAGCATTTT. The full variable domain, in which reference TRBV19 and TRBJ1-5 provide the parts outside the CDR3, is DGGITQSPKYLFRKEGQNVTLSCEQNLNHDAMYWYRQDPGQGLRLIYYSQIVNDFQKGDIAEGYSVSREKKESFPLTVTSAQKNPTAFYLCASSIGNLATQPQHFGDGTRLSIL.